This T cell receptor beta chain was observed in a study of blood T cell repertoires in COVID-19 (dated by TCRdb to about 2020). Looking at the study overall: The collaborator samples originated in the United States, Italy and Spain and spanned the acute and convalescent phases of COVID-19. The repertoires were made available in a free public database intended to serve as a resource for research on the immune response to SARS-CoV-2. The sample metadata nearly always contained a de-identified subject ID, COVID-19 status, age in years and sex. The samples were drawn from the first 160 participants of the ongoing ImmuneRACE study and from under 1,500 subjects provided by 6 global collaborators. HLA class I and class II types, where available, came from metadata supplied by the sample provider rather than from assay-based typing. Deeply sampled blood TCRbeta repertoires from subjects exposed to, actively infected with, or recovered from COVID-19 were included in the dataset. The material from the prospective study consisted of cDNA or gDNA derived from T cells, B-cell-depleted T cells, or PBMCs. Study-wide findings and limitations: Clinical and demographic metadata were provided uncurated, with the amount varying by source and participant.

V is reduced by 0 bases and J by 4 bases, leaving a spacing of 16 bases between them. The CDR3 runs 18 amino acids, cysteine and phenylalanine included. Of all the DNA, just the CDR3 is kept, 54 bases in frame from base 1. CDR1 and CDR2 are drawn from the germline V gene (reference sequence): LGHDT, YNNKEL. As to this clone: What antigen it recognizes has not been identified. No base quality values were provided; no much bigger clone lies one nucleotide off.

One collaborating source in Seattle enrolled patients during active infection and followed them longitudinally through the course of disease. Collaborating institutions collected whole blood in K2EDTA tubes following their own protocols. For TCRbeta analysis, collaborators shipped samples as frozen whole blood, isolated PBMCs, or DNA extracted from either of those sample types. TCRbeta CDR3 regions were amplified from genomic DNA by means of the immunoSEQ Assay, a bias-controlled multiplex PCR. The original pipeline was this. Nucleated cell counts per sample were estimated from amplification of reference gene primers within the assay. Sequence reads were collapsed and filtered to measure the absolute abundance of every unique TCRbeta CDR3 rearrangement. Productive Simpson clonality was computed per sample as the square root of Simpson's diversity index over productive rearrangements. TCRdb re-hosts the immuneACCESS table, in-frame sequences only. Its copies lack some clones; in the studies checked, an unresolved V gene accounts for under half of them, and the cause for the rest is not known. V and J calls and clone size come straight from that table; D and trimming were deduced from the DNA. The sample table shows a few hundred thousand clones, and 80% to 95% are seen once. Approximately 2.5% of the sample is taken by the ten largest.

The receptor chain draws on TRBV3-1 (or the pseudogene TRBV3-2) and TRBJ2-6, with the D segment identity uncertain. The TCR was taken from a person aged 18 to 30 with COVID-19, enrolled during active disease. Input material: peripheral blood. For the CDR3, the sequence is CASSQDMGSLSGANVLTF. In nucleotide form, the sequence is TGTGCCAGCAGCCAAGATATGGGTAGCTTATCGGGGGCCAACGTCCTGACTTTC.